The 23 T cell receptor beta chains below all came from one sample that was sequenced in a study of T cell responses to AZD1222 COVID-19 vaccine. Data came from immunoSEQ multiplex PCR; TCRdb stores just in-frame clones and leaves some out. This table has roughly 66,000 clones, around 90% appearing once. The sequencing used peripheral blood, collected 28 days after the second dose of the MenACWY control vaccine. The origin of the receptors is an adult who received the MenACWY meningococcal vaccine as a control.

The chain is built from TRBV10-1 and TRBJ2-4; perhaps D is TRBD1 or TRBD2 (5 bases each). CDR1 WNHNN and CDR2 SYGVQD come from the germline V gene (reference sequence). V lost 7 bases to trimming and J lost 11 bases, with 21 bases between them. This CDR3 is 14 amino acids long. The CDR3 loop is CASKGTSSCSLQYF. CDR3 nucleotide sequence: TGCGCCAGCAAGGGGACGTCCTCCTGTTCCCTTCAGTACTTC.

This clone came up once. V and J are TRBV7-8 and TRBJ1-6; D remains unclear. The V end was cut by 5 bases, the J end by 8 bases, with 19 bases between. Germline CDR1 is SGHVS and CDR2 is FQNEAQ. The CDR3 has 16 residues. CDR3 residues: CASSLTDGVYDSPLHF. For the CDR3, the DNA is TGTGCCAGCAGCCTTACCGACGGGGTTTATGATTCACCCCTCCACTTT.

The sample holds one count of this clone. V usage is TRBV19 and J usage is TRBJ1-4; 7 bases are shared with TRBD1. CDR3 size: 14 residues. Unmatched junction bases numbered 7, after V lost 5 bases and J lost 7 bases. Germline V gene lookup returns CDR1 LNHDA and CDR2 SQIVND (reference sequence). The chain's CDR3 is CASSHDRDGEKLFF. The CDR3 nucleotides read TGTGCCAGTAGTCATGACAGGGATGGTGAAAAACTGTTTTTT.

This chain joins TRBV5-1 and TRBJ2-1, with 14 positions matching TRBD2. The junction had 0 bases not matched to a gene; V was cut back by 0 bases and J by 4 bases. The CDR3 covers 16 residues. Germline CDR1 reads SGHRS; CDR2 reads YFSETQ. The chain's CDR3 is CASSLGLAGGYNEQFF. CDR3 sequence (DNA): TGCGCCAGCAGCTTGGGACTAGCGGGAGGGTACAATGAGCAGTTCTTC.

The CDR3 loop is CASSLGRNTEAFF. The CDR3 DNA sequence: TGTGCCAGCAGTTTAGGCAGGAACACTGAAGCTTTCTTT. The chain carries TRBV27 and TRBJ1-1; D remains ambiguous. This CDR3 spans 13 amino acids. Trimming took 2 bases from V and 1 from J, leaving 5 bases between them. Germline CDR1 reads MNHEY; CDR2 reads SMNVEV (reference sequence).

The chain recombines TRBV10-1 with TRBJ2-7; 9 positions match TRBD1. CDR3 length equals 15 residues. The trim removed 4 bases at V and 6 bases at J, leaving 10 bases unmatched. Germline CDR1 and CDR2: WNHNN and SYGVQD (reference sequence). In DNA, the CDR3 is TGCGCCAGCAGTGCCCGGGACAGGGAATTGGGCGAGCAGTACTTC. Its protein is CASSARDRELGEQYF.

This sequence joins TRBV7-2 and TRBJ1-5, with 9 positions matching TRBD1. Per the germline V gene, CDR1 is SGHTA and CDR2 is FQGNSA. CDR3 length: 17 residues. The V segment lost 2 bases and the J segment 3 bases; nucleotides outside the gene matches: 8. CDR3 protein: CASSLNSGTGNNQPQHF. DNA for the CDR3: TGTGCCAGCAGCTTAAATTCAGGGACAGGGAACAATCAGCCCCAGCATTTT.

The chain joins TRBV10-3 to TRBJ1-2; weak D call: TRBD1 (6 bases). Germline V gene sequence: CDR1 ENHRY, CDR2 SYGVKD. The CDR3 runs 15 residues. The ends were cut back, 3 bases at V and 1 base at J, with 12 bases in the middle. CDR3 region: CAISERGGHNYGYTF. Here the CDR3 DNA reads TGTGCCATCAGTGAACGGGGGGGGCATAACTATGGCTACACCTTC.

The CDR3 reads CASSHLPRQGPVGYEQYF. The DNA of the CDR3 is TGTGCCAGCAGTCACCTTCCGCGACAGGGTCCCGTGGGGTACGAGCAGTACTTC. This chain uses TRBV28 with TRBJ2-7, with 7 nucleotides matching TRBD1. V was clipped by 5 bases and J by 4 bases; unmatched bases: 20. The CDR3 is 18 residues long. Germline V CDR1 and CDR2: MDHEN, SYDVKM.

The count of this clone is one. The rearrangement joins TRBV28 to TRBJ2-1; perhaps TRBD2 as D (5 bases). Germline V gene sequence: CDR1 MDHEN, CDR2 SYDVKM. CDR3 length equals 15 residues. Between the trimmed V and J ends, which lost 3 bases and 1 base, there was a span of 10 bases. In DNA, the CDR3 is TGTGCCAGCAGTTTCGCGTCGGGGTCCTACAATGAGCAGTTCTTC. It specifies CASSFASGSYNEQFF.

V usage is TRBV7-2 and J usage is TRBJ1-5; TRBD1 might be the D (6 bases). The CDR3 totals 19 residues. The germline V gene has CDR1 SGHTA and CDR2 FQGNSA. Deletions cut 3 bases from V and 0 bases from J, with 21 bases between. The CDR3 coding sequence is TGTGCCAGCAGCTTTTTGGGGGGATGGGGGGCCTCTAGCAATCAGCCCCAGCATTTT. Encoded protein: CASSFLGGWGASSNQPQHF.

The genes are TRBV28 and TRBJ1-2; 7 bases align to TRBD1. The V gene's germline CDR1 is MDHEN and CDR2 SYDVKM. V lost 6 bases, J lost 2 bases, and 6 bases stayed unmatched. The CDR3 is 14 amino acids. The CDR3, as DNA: TGTGCCAGCAGGCCGGGACAGCCCAACTATGGCTACACCTTC. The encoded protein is CASRPGQPNYGYTF.

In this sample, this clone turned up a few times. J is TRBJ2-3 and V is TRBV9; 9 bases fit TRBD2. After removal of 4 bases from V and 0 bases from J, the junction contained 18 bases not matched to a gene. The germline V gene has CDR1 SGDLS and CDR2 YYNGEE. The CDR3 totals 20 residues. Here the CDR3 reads CASSPRGLSGRYSSTDTQYF. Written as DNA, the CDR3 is TGTGCCAGCAGCCCTAGGGGGTTGAGCGGGAGGTACTCAAGCACAGATACGCAGTATTTT.

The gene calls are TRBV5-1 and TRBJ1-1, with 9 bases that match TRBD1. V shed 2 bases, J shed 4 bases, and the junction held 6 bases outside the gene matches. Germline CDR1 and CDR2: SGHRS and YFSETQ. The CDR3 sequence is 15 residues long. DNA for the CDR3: TGCGCCAGCAGCTTAGACAGGGGGGTTGGCACTGAAGCTTTCTTT. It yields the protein CASSLDRGVGTEAFF. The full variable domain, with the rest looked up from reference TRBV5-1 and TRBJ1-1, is KAGVTQTPRYLIKTRGQQVTLSCSPISGHRSVSWYQQTPGQGLQFLFEYFSETQRNKGNFPGRFSGRQFSNSRSEMNVSTLELGDSALYLCASSLDRGVGTEAFFGQGTRLTVV.

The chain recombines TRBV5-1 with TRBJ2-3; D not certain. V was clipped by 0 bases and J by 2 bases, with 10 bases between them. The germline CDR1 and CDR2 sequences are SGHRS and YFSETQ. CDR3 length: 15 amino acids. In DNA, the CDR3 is TGCGCCAGCAGCTTGGGACCCGAGCCCACAGATACGCAGTATTTT. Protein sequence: CASSLGPEPTDTQYF.

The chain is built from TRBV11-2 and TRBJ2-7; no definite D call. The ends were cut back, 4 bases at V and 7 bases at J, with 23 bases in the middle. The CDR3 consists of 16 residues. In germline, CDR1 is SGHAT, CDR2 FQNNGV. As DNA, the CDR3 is TGTGCCAGCAGCTCGCTCCCCCGCAGCCGGGCTAAGGAGCAGTACTTC. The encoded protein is CASSSLPRSRAKEQYF.

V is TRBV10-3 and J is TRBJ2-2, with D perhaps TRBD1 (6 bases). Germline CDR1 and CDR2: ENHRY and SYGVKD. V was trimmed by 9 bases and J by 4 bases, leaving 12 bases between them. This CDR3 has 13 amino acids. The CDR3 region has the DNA TGTGCCATGGGGGCTAGCAGCACCGGGGAGCTGTTTTTT. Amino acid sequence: CAMGASSTGELFF.

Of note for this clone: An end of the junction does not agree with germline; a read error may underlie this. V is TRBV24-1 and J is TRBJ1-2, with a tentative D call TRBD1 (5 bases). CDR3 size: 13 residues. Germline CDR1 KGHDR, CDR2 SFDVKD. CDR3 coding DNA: TGTGCCACCAGCGATTTGACAGCCTATGGCTACACCTTC. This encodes CATSDLTAYGYTF.

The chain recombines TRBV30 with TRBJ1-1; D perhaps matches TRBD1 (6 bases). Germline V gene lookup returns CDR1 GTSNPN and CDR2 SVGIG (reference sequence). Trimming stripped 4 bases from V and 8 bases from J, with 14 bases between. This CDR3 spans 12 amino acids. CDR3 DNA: TGTGCCTGGAATATTCCAGGGGTCGAAGCTTTCTTT. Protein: CAWNIPGVEAFF.

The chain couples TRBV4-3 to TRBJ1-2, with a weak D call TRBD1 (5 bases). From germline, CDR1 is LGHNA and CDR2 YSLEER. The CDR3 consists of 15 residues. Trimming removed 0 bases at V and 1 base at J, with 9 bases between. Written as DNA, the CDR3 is TGCGCCAGCAGCCAAGATACGGGGGGTAACTATGGCTACACCTTC. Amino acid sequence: CASSQDTGGNYGYTF.

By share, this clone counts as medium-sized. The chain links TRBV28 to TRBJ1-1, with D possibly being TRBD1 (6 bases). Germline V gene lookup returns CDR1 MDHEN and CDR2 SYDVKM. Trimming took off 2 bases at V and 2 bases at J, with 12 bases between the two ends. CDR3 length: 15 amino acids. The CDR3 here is CASSLMGAENTEAFF. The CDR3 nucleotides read TGTGCCAGCAGTTTAATGGGGGCTGAAAACACTGAAGCTTTCTTT.

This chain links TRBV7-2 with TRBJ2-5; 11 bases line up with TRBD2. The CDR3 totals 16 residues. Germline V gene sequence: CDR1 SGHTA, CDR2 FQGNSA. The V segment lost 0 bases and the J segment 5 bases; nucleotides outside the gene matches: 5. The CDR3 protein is CASSLASGGAQETQYF. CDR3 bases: TGTGCCAGCAGCTTAGCTAGCGGGGGGGCTCAGGAGACCCAGTACTTC.

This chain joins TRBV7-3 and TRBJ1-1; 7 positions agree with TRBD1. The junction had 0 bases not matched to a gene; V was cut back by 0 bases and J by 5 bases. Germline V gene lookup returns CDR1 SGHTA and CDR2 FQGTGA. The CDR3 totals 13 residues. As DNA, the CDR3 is TGTGCCAGCAGCTTAACGACAGGGACTGAAGCTTTCTTT. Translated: CASSLTTGTEAFF.